The present T cell receptor (beta chain) was sequenced within a study of blood T cell repertoires in COVID-19. Patients from Seattle were sampled longitudinally, starting during active infection. Method: immunoSEQ multiplex PCR; TCRdb's copy keeps in-frame clones and lacks some. This table has more than 250,000 clones, roughly 88% appearing once. The sequence came from a woman aged 30 to 39 with COVID-19, enrolled during active disease. The specimen was peripheral blood.

This chain's CDR3 is CASSLRPGNTEAFF. In DNA, the CDR3 is TGTGCCAGCAGCTTGAGGCCAGGGAACACTGAAGCTTTCTTT. This chain uses TRBV5-6 with TRBJ1-1, with D hard to call. Germline assignment: CDR1 SGHDT and CDR2 YYEEEE. V dropped 1 base and J dropped 1 base, with 8 bases sitting between them. The CDR3 consists of 14 residues.